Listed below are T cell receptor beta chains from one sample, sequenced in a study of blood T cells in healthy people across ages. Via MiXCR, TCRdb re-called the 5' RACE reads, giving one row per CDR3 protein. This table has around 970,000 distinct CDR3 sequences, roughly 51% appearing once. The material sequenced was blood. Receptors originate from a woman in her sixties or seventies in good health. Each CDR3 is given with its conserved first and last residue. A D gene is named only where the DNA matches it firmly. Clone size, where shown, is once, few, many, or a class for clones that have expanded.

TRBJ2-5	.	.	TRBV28	CTSSADSQETQYF	TGTACCAGCAGTGCTGACAGCCAAGAGACCCAGTACTTC
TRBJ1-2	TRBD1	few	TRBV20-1	CSAREDRAYGYTF	TGCAGTGCTAGGGAGGACAGGGCCTATGGCTACACCTTC
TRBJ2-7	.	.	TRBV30	CASHSVSSYEQYF	TGTGCCTCCCATAGCGTAAGCTCCTACGAGCAGTACTTC
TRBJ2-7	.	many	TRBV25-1	CASSVLYEQYF	TGTGCCAGCAGTGTACTCTACGAGCAGTACTTC
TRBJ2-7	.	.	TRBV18	CASSPALEHEQYF	TGTGCCAGCTCACCAGCCCTAGAGCACGAGCAGTACTTC
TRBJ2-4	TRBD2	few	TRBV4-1	CASSRFSGNAGAKNIQYF	TGCGCCAGCAGCCGTTTTAGCGGGAATGCAGGAGCCAAAAACATTCAGTACTTC
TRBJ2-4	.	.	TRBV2	CASGIGEQYF	TGTGCCAGCGGGATAGGAGAGCAGTACTTC
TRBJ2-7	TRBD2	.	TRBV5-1	CASSFSSGISLRSGYEQYF	TGCGCCAGCAGCTTTTCTAGCGGGATAAGTCTACGATCGGGCTACGAGCAGTACTTC
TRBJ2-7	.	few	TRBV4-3	CASSQRLGNSEGREQYF	TGCGCCAGCAGCCAAAGATTGGGCAACTCCGAAGGTCGCGAGCAGTACTTC
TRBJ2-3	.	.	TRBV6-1	CATGDSHYDTQYF	TGTGCCACGGGGGACTCCCACTACGATACGCAGTATTTT
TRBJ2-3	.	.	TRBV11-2	CASSLNPERFTDTQYF	TGTGCCAGCAGCTTAAATCCAGAGAGGTTCACAGATACGCAGTATTTT
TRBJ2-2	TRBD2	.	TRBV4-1	CASSQLTSGSAGELFF	TGCGCCAGCAGCCAGCTTACTAGCGGGAGTGCCGGGGAGCTGTTTTTT
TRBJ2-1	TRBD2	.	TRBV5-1	CASSPQSSGVTDEQFF	TGCGCCAGTAGCCCCCAATCTAGCGGAGTAACGGATGAGCAGTTCTTC
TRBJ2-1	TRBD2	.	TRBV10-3	CAISESTVGGSMDNEQFF	TGTGCCATCAGTGAGTCGACGGTTGGCGGGAGTATGGACAATGAGCAGTTCTTC
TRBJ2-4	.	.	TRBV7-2	CASSFSYSYKQYF	TGTGCCAGCAGCTTTAGTTACTCCTACAAGCAGTACTTC
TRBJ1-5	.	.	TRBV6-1	CASSERWGWDQPQHF	TGTGCCAGCAGTGAACGTTGGGGGTGGGATCAGCCCCAGCATTTT
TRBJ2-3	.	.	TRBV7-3	CASSLTSGVIGDTQYF	TGTGCCAGCAGCTTAACGAGCGGAGTCATCGGGGATACGCAGTATTTT